This is a list of T cell receptor beta chains from one sample in a study of blood T cell repertoires in COVID-19. Sequencing was performed with immunoSEQ multiplex PCR; in TCRdb, only in-frame clones are kept and a portion is missing. The data hold some 300,000 clones, with approximately 91% observed a single time. Specimen: PBMCs or T cells enriched from blood (not recorded which). The receptors come from a woman in her 30s who had recovered from COVID-19. Each CDR3 is given with its conserved first and last residue. Fields, in order: J gene, clone size, V gene, D gene, CDR3 protein, CDR3 DNA. The D gene is left open where the match is weak. The size entry is marked missing in some rows and otherwise reads once, few, many or a size class.

TRBJ1-3 | . | TRBV6-6 | . | CASGQQGHSGNTIYF | TGTGCCAGCGGACAACAGGGTCACTCTGGAAACACCATATATTTT
TRBJ1-5 | . | TRBV5-6 | . | CASSLGWSLHQPQHF | TGTGCCAGCAGCTTGGGTTGGAGTCTTCATCAGCCCCAGCATTTT
TRBJ1-4 | . | TRBV24-1 | . | CATSDPNQGLNEKLFF | TGTGCCACCAGTGACCCGAATCAGGGACTTAATGAAAAACTGTTTTTT
TRBJ2-1 | . | TRBV7-9 | . | CASSSQLTSNEQFF | TGTGCCAGCAGCTCTCAACTGACTAGCAATGAGCAGTTCTTC
TRBJ2-3 | . | TRBV9 | . | CASSVDPTEVDTQYF | TGTGCCAGCAGCGTAGACCCAACTGAGGTGGATACGCAGTATTTT
TRBJ1-1 | . | TRBV28 | . | CASSLFAQANTEAFF | TGTGCCAGCAGTTTATTCGCTCAGGCGAACACTGAAGCTTTCTTT
TRBJ1-2 | few | TRBV27 | . | CASSLWSGAEGYTF | TGTGCCAGCAGTTTATGGTCAGGGGCGGAAGGCTACACCTTC
TRBJ1-1 | . | TRBV21-1 | . | CASSHTGMTEAFF | TGTGCCAGCAGCCATACAGGTATGACTGAAGCTTTCTTT
TRBJ1-6 | . | TRBV28 | TRBD1 | CASTSQTGQNSPLHF | TGTGCCAGCACCTCCCAGACAGGGCAAAATTCACCCCTCCACTTT
TRBJ1-4 | . | TRBV3-1/TRBV3-2 | TRBD1 | CASSRQGLANEKLFF | TGTGCCAGTTCTAGACAGGGTCTAGCGAATGAAAAACTGTTTTTT
TRBJ2-7 | . | TRBV24-1 | TRBD1 | CATSDLRQGKTYEQYF | TGTGCCACCAGTGATCTTCGACAGGGGAAAACCTACGAGCAGTACTTC
TRBJ1-2 | . | TRBV28 | . | CASSLFPQGSNYGYTF | TGTGCCAGCAGTTTGTTTCCACAGGGAAGTAACTATGGCTACACCTTC
TRBJ1-1 | . | TRBV5-6 | TRBD1 | CASSFGQGGNTEAFF | TGTGCCAGCAGCTTCGGACAGGGAGGGAACACTGAAGCTTTCTTT
TRBJ1-1 | few | TRBV19 | . | CASSRRVGPDTEAFF | TGTGCCAGTAGCCGACGTGTGGGGCCGGACACTGAAGCTTTCTTT
TRBJ1-2 | . | TRBV28 | TRBD1 | CASSEGQANYGYTF | TGTGCCAGCAGTGAGGGACAGGCTAACTATGGCTACACCTTC
TRBJ2-5 | . | TRBV11-3 | . | CASSLAPETQYF | TGTGCCAGCAGCTTAGCCCCGGAGACCCAGTACTTC
TRBJ1-3 | . | TRBV7-9 | TRBD1 | CASSQVIGQGSGNTIYF | TGTGCCAGCAGCCAAGTCATTGGACAGGGTTCCGGAAACACCATATATTTT
TRBJ2-5 | once | TRBV2 | TRBD1 | CASSEFGTGGSFTETQYF | TGTGCCAGCAGTGAATTTGGGACAGGGGGTTCTTTTACCGAGACCCAGTACTTC
TRBJ1-6 | few | TRBV7-2 | . | CASRIWTVSNSPLHF | TGTGCCAGCAGGATTTGGACAGTCAGTAATTCACCCCTCCACTTT
TRBJ2-3 | . | TRBV5-5 | TRBD1 | CASTNPGGVGGTQYF | TGTGCCAGCACCAATCCAGGGGGTGTTGGTGGTACGCAGTATTTT
TRBJ1-2 | once | TRBV28 | . | CASSSPITWPEVYGYTF | TGTGCCAGCAGTTCCCCAATTACCTGGCCTGAGGTTTATGGCTACACCTTC
TRBJ1-6 | . | TRBV6-5 | TRBD1 | CASRMGQVGSPLHF | TGTGCCAGCAGAATGGGACAGGTCGGGTCACCCCTCCACTTT